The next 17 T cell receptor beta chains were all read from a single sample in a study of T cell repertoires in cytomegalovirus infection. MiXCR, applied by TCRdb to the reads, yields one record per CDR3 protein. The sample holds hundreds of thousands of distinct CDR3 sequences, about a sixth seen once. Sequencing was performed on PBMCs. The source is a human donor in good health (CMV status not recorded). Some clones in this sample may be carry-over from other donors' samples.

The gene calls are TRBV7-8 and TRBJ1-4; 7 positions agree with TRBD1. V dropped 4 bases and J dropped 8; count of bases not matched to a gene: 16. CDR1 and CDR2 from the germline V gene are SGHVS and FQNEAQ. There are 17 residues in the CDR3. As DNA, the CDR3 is TGTGCCAGCAGCTACCGACAGGGAGAGGGCGTTGGAGAAAAACTGTTTTTT. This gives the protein CASSYRQGEGVGEKLFF.

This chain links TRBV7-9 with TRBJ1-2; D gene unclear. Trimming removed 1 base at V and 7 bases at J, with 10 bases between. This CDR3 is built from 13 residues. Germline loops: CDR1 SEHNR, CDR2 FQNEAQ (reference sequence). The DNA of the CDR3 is TGTGCCAGCAGCTTAGTGGAAAGGTTTGGCTACACCTTC. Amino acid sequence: CASSLVERFGYTF.

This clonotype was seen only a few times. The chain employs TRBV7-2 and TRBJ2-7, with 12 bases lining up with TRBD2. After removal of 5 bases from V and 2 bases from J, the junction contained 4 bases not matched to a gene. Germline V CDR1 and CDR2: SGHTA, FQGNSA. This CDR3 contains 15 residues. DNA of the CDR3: TGTGCCAGCAGCCTATCTAGCGGGGGGGCCTACGAGCAGTACTTC. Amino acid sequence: CASSLSSGGAYEQYF. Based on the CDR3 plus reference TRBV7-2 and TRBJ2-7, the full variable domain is GAGVSQSPSNKVTEKGKDVELRCDPISGHTALYWYRQSLGQGLEFLIYFQGNSAPDKSGLPSDRFSAERTGGSVSTLTIQRTQQEDSAVYLCASSLSSGGAYEQYFGPGTRLTVT.

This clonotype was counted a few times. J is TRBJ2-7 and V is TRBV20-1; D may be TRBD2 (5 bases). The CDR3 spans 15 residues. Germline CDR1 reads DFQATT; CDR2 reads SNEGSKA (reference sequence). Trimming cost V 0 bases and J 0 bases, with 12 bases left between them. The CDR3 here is CSARDPSRNSYEQYF. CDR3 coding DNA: TGCAGTGCTAGAGACCCTAGCCGGAACTCCTACGAGCAGTACTTC.

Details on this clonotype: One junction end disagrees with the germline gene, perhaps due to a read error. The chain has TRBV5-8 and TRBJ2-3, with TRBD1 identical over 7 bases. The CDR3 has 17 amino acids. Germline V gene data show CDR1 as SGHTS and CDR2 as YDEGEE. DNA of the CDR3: TGTGCCAGCACCCTGCCCCCCGACAGGGTAGCTGGAGATACGCGGTATTTT. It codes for CASTLPPDRVAGDTRYF.

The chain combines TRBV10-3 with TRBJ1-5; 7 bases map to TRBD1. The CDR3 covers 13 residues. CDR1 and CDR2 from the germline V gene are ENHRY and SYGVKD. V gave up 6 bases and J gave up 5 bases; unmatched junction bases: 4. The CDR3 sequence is CAIRSGTDQPQHF. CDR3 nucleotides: TGTGCCATCAGATCCGGGACAGATCAGCCCCAGCATTTT.

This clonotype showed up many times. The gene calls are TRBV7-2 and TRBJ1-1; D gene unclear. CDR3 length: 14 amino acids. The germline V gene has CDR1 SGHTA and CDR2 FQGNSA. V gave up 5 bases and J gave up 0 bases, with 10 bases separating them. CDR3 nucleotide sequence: TGTGCCAGCAGCAAGGACGGTATGAACACTGAAGCTTTCTTT. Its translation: CASSKDGMNTEAFF.

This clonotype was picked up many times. The DNA for the CDR3 is TGTGCCAGCAGTTACTCACCCGGGACAGGCCTCACAAATCAGCCCCAGCATTTT. It is translated as CASSYSPGTGLTNQPQHF. V is TRBV6-2 or TRBV6-3 and J is TRBJ1-5, with 8 bases fitting TRBD1. With V trimmed by 0 bases and J by 4 bases, 11 bases remained unmatched. The CDR3 consists of 18 residues. CDR1 is MNHEY, CDR2 SVGEGT, per germline.

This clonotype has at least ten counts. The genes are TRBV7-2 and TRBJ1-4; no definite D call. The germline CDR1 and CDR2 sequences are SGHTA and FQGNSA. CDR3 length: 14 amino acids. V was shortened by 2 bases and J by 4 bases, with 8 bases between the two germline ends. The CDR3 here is CASSLQAVNEKLFF. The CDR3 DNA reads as TGTGCCAGCAGCTTACAGGCCGTTAATGAAAAACTGTTTTTT.

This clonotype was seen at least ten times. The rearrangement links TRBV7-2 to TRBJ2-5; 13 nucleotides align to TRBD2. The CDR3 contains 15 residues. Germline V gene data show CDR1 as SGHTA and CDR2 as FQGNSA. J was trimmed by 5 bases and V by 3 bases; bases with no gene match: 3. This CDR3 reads CASSFALAGGETQYF. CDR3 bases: TGTGCCAGCAGCTTCGCACTAGCGGGGGGGGAGACCCAGTACTTC.

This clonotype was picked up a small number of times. The CDR3 loop is CASSQESGRRGSRSPLHF. In DNA, the CDR3 is TGCGCCAGCAGCCAAGAATCAGGCCGCCGGGGGTCGCGATCACCCCTCCACTTT. The V and J genes are TRBV4-1 and TRBJ1-6; D might be TRBD1 (5 bases). The CDR3 runs 18 residues. Trimming shortened V by 0 bases and J by 10 bases, and 22 bases separated the two germline ends. Per the germline V gene, CDR1 is MGHRA and CDR2 is YSYEKL.

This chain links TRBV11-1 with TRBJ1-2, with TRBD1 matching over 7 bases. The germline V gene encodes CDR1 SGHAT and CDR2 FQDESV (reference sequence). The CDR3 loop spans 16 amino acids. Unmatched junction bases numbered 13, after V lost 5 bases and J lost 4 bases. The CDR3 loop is CASSLTRGTDFYGYTF. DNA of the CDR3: TGTGCCAGCAGCCTAACACGCGGGACAGACTTCTATGGCTACACCTTC.

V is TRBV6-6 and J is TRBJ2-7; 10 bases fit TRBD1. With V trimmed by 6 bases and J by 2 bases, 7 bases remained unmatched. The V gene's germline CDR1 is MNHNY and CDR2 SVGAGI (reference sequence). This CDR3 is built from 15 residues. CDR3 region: CASSGPGQGAYEQYF. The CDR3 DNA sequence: TGTGCCAGCAGCGGTCCAGGACAGGGGGCCTACGAGCAGTACTTC.

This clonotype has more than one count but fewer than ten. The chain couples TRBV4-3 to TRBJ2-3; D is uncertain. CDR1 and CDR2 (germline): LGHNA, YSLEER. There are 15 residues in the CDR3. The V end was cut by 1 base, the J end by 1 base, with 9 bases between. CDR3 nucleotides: TGCGCCAGCAGCCAAGGAGGCGAGGGCACAGATACGCAGTATTTT. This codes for CASSQGGEGTDTQYF.

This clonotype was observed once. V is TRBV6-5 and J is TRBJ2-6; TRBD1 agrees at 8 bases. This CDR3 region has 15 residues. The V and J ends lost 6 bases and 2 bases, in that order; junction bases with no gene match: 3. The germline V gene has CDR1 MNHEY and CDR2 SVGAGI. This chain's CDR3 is CASRAGGAGANVLTF. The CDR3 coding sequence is TGTGCCAGCAGAGCAGGGGGCGCTGGGGCCAACGTCCTGACTTTC.

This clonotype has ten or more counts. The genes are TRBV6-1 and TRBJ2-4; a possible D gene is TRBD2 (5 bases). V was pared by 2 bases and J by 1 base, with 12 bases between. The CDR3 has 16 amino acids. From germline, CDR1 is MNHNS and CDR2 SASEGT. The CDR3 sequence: CASSELGSRAKNIQYF. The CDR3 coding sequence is TGTGCCAGCAGTGAATTGGGGAGCCGTGCCAAAAACATTCAGTACTTC.

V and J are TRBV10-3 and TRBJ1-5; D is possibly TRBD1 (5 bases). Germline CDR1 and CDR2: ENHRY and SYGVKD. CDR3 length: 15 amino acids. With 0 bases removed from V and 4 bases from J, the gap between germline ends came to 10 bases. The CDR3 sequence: CAISESSGGNQPQHF. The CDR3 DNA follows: TGTGCCATCAGTGAGTCGTCGGGGGGGAATCAGCCCCAGCATTTT.